The next 28 T cell receptor beta chains were all read from a single sample in a study of vaccination and CD4 T cells after COVID-19. The study sequenced cultured CD4+ T cell DNA using the Oncomine TCR Beta short-read assay. TCRdb itself ran the PCR reads through MiXCR, one entry per CDR3 protein. The sample yields roughly 5,300 distinct CDR3 sequences, around 50% seen once. These TCRs' antigens remain unknown. Treatment reported: approximately nine-day PBMC culture with coronavirus spike peptide pools or control peptides (ViraFEST assay). The sample was CD4+ T cells from blood, cultured in vitro. The receptor set was obtained from a human donor who had recovered from COVID-19.

The rearrangement joins TRBV30 to TRBJ1-2, with D possibly TRBD1 on 6 matching bases. Trimming left V 6 bases short and J 8 bases short, with 22 bases between. This CDR3 has 14 residues. Germline lookup yields CDR1 GTSNPN and CDR2 SVGIG (reference sequence). Written as DNA, the CDR3 is TGTGCCTGCTCTTTACGGAGCAGGGGAGGGGGCTACACCTTC. Translation: CACSLRSRGGGYTF.

V gene TRBV29-1 combines with J gene TRBJ1-1; TRBD1 agrees at 7 bases. V lost 7 bases, J lost 2 bases, and 10 bases stayed unmatched. Germline values: CDR1 SQVTM, CDR2 ANQGSEA. CDR3 length: 14 amino acids. CDR3 protein: CSGKTGQFNTEAFF. The CDR3 nucleotides read TGCAGCGGGAAAACGGGACAGTTCAACACTGAAGCTTTCTTT.

J is TRBJ1-4 and V is TRBV2; 10 nucleotides align to TRBD1. This CDR3 contains 14 residues. Germline V gives CDR1 SNHLY, CDR2 FYNNEI. V lost 6 bases and J lost 8; bases outside the gene matches: 6. The CDR3 coding sequence is TGTGCCAGCAGCGTAGACAGGGGGCGGGAAAAACTGTTTTTT. Residues: CASSVDRGREKLFF.

This clonotype was counted a few times. CDR3 coding DNA: TGTGCCACCGACAGGGGGCTATATTATAATTCACCCCTCCACTTT. Protein sequence: CATDRGLYYNSPLHF. The rearrangement links TRBV6-1 to TRBJ1-6; 10 bases agree with TRBD1. V dropped 10 bases and J dropped 4; count of bases not matched to a gene: 7. CDR1 is MNHNS and CDR2 is SASEGT in the germline V gene. CDR3 size: 15 residues.

This rearrangement joins TRBV24-1 to TRBJ2-1, with 9 bases fitting TRBD2. The CDR3 contains 16 residues. The V and J ends lost 3 bases and 8 bases, in that order; junction bases with no gene match: 10. From germline, CDR1 is KGHDR and CDR2 SFDVKD. The CDR3 nucleotides read TGTGCCACCAGTGATGGGGGCGGGAGGGCCTGGGATGAGCAGTTCTTC. It is translated as CATSDGGGRAWDEQFF.

J is TRBJ2-1 and V is TRBV20-1, with D possibly being TRBD2 (5 bases). Per germline, CDR1 DFQATT and CDR2 SNEGSKA (reference sequence). Trimming pared 1 base from V and 5 bases from J, leaving 21 bases between. CDR3 size: 17 residues. The CDR3 sequence is CSARGTPDRGWNNEQFF. CDR3 nucleotide sequence: TGCAGTGCTAGAGGGACCCCGGACCGGGGTTGGAACAATGAGCAGTTCTTC.

This clonotype was seen more than once but under ten times. V is TRBV7-3 and J is TRBJ1-1, with no clear D. CDR3 size: 13 residues. Between the trimmed V and J ends, which lost 0 bases and 3 bases, there was a span of 5 bases. Germline V gene data show CDR1 as SGHTA and CDR2 as FQGTGA. CDR3 loop: CASSLTRDTEAFF. The DNA of the CDR3 is TGTGCCAGCAGCTTAACGCGGGACACTGAAGCTTTCTTT.

The chain combines TRBV7-2 with TRBJ1-1, with 9 bases matching TRBD1. With 1 base clipped from V and 1 base from J, the junction kept 13 bases outside the gene matches. There are 19 residues in the CDR3. Per the germline V gene, CDR1 is SGHTA and CDR2 is FQGNSA. DNA for the CDR3: TGTGCCAGCAGCTTAGGGCAAGGACAGGGGAGGATTTCGAACACTGAAGCTTTCTTT. It is translated as CASSLGQGQGRISNTEAFF.

V is TRBV2 and J is TRBJ1-5, with D possibly matching TRBD1 (5 bases). Per germline, CDR1 SNHLY and CDR2 FYNNEI. The CDR3 runs to 14 residues. Trimming cost V 8 bases and J 1 base, with 12 bases left between them. CDR3 nucleotide sequence: TGTGCCAGCGGGGGGGACGTAAGCAATCAGCCCCAGCATTTT. This gives the protein CASGGDVSNQPQHF.

This chain links TRBV2 with TRBJ2-1; D might be TRBD1 or TRBD2, each matching 5 bases. V dropped 6 bases and J dropped 1 base, with 13 bases sitting between them. The germline CDR1 and CDR2 sequences are SNHLY and FYNNEI. CDR3 length: 15 residues. CDR3 sequence (DNA): TGTGCCAGCAGAGCCCGAGGGGAGTCCTACAATGAGCAGTTCTTC. Residues: CASRARGESYNEQFF.

The chain recombines TRBV28 with TRBJ2-1; D remains unclear. V was trimmed by 3 bases and J by 6 bases, leaving 9 bases between them. Looked up from germline, CDR1 is MDHEN and CDR2 is SYDVKM. The CDR3 is made up of 13 amino acids. CDR3 sequence reads: CASSFPALNEQFF. CDR3 DNA: TGTGCCAGCAGTTTCCCGGCACTCAATGAGCAGTTCTTC. The whole variable domain, remainder taken from reference TRBV28 and TRBJ2-1, is DVKVTQSSRYLVKRTGEKVFLECVQDMDHENMFWYRQDPGLGLRLIYFSYDVKMKEKGDIPEGYSVSREKKERFSLILESASTNQTSMYLCASSFPALNEQFFGPGTRLTVL.

This chain uses TRBV9 with TRBJ1-5; 8 bases line up with TRBD1. With V trimmed by 4 bases and J by 5 bases, 5 bases remained unmatched. This CDR3 has 14 amino acids. Germline assignment: CDR1 SGDLS and CDR2 YYNGEE. DNA of the CDR3: TGTGCCAGCAGCAGGGGACAGGACTATCAGCCCCAGCATTTT. Its translation is CASSRGQDYQPQHF.

This clonotype was seen more than once but under ten times. The chain employs TRBV15 and TRBJ1-5; no reliable D call. Germline-derived CDR1 and CDR2 are LNHNV and YYDKDF (reference sequence). The V and J ends lost 0 bases and 0 bases respectively, with 24 bases between them. The CDR3 covers 21 residues. For the CDR3, the DNA is TGTGCCACCAGCAGAGACCTCCTTACATGGAGCCAAGGTTATAGCAATCAGCCCCAGCATTTT. As protein: CATSRDLLTWSQGYSNQPQHF.

This clonotype has only a few counts. The chain joins TRBV20-1 to TRBJ1-5; possibly TRBD1 for D (6 bases). The CDR3 is made up of 13 amino acids. Germline-derived CDR1 and CDR2 are DFQATT and SNEGSKA (reference sequence). V dropped 2 bases and J dropped 7 bases, with 12 bases sitting between them. CDR3 loop: CSARQGLGQPQHF. In DNA form, the CDR3 reads TGCAGTGCTAGACAGGGGTTAGGGCAGCCCCAGCATTTT.

Judged by abundance, this clonotype is medium-sized. The gene calls are TRBV27 and TRBJ1-5, with D possibly matching TRBD1 (5 bases). This CDR3 is 15 amino acids long. Germline V gene data show CDR1 as MNHEY and CDR2 as SMNVEV (reference sequence). Trimming pared 3 bases from V and 3 bases from J, leaving 12 bases between. The CDR3 bases are TGTGCCAGCAGTTTGGTGGAGGGGCCCAATCAGCCCCAGCATTTT. It is translated as CASSLVEGPNQPQHF.

This rearrangement joins TRBV19 to TRBJ2-1, with 8 nucleotides matching TRBD2. Trimming at V came to 2 bases and at J to 8 bases, leaving 11 bases not matched to a gene. The CDR3 is made up of 16 amino acids. Germline lookup yields CDR1 LNHDA and CDR2 SQIVND (reference sequence). Written as DNA, the CDR3 is TGTGCCAGTAGTATATTGGTGTCGGGAGGGTTTGATGAGCAGTTCTTC. Encoded protein: CASSILVSGGFDEQFF.

This sequence joins TRBV12-3 or TRBV12-4 and TRBJ1-1, with no clear D. The CDR3 contains 13 residues. V was trimmed by 6 bases and J by 7 bases, leaving 15 bases between them. The CDR3 region is CASRVLGIREAFF. In DNA form, the CDR3 reads TGTGCCAGCAGGGTTTTGGGGATACGTGAAGCTTTCTTT.

This clonotype is termed large. The chain combines TRBV5-4 with TRBJ2-1, with a tentative D call TRBD1 (8 bases). The CDR3 spans 16 residues. Germline assignment: CDR1 SGHNT and CDR2 YYREEE (reference sequence). Trimming took 4 bases from V and 3 from J, leaving 17 bases between them. CDR3: CASSERTGGDYNEQFF. Here the CDR3 DNA reads TGTGCCAGCAGCGAGAGAACAGGGGGGGACTACAATGAGCAGTTCTTC.

The V and J genes are TRBV6-1 and TRBJ2-5; 7 nucleotides align to TRBD2. The germline V gene has CDR1 MNHNS and CDR2 SASEGT. This CDR3 is 15 amino acids long. The V segment lost 6 bases and the J segment 2 bases; nucleotides outside the gene matches: 9. For the CDR3, the DNA is TGTGCCAGCAGCATGGGGAGGGGTGGACAAGAGACCCAGTACTTC. This encodes CASSMGRGGQETQYF.

The chain has TRBV5-1 and TRBJ2-5; D is tentatively TRBD1 or TRBD2 (7 bases each). The germline CDR1 and CDR2 sequences are SGHRS and YFSETQ. Trimming took 4 bases from V and 5 from J, leaving 21 bases between them. The CDR3 length is 16 residues. The CDR3 is CASSPRGRGPQETQYF. The DNA of the CDR3 is TGCGCCAGCAGCCCCCGTGGGAGGGGGCCTCAGGAGACCCAGTACTTC.

This clonotype has only a few counts. This chain uses TRBV24-1 with TRBJ1-5; maybe TRBD1 (5 bases). The CDR3 extends over 13 amino acids. The V gene lost 5 bases and the J gene lost 10 bases, with 14 bases spanning the gap. Germline assignment: CDR1 KGHDR and CDR2 SFDVKD. The CDR3 DNA is TGTGCCACCAGTGGGTCGGGGGGTGGTCCCCAGCATTTT. This encodes CATSGSGGGPQHF.

This clonotype was recorded a few times. The rearrangement joins TRBV20-1 to TRBJ2-5, with a weak D call TRBD1 (6 bases). The length of the CDR3 is 13 residues. Germline-derived CDR1 and CDR2 are DFQATT and SNEGSKA (reference sequence). The V gene lost 4 bases and the J gene lost 1 base, with 10 bases spanning the gap. CDR3 in amino acids: CSANRGTQETQYF. DNA of the CDR3: TGCAGTGCTAATAGGGGGACCCAAGAGACCCAGTACTTC.

In its sample, this clonotype was seen a few times. The chain recombines TRBV20-1 with TRBJ2-2, with D unclear. CDR1 is DFQATT and CDR2 is SNEGSKA in the germline V gene (reference sequence). The CDR3 runs to 14 residues. V lost 6 bases and J 1 base, leaving 12 bases between the germline ends. CDR3 sequence reads: CSASSGLNTGELFF. Here the CDR3 DNA reads TGCAGTGCCAGCAGTGGGCTGAACACCGGGGAGCTGTTTTTT.

The V and J genes are TRBV6-2 or TRBV6-3 and TRBJ2-7, with TRBD2 as a possible D gene (6 bases). The length of the CDR3 is 16 residues. Between the trimmed V and J ends, which lost 4 bases and 0 bases, there was a span of 16 bases. CDR1 and CDR2 from the germline V gene are MNHEY and SVGEGT. The CDR3 here is CASSFWPLANSYEQYF. CDR3 bases: TGTGCCAGCAGTTTCTGGCCTCTAGCGAACTCCTACGAGCAGTACTTC.

V and J are TRBV6-5 and TRBJ2-5; the match to TRBD2 covers 9 bases. CDR3 length equals 16 residues. V gave up 0 bases and J gave up 1 base; unmatched junction bases: 3. Looked up from germline, CDR1 is MNHEY and CDR2 is SVGAGI. The CDR3 protein is CASSYSLAGSQETQYF. DNA of the CDR3: TGTGCCAGCAGTTACTCCCTAGCGGGGAGCCAAGAGACCCAGTACTTC.

The CDR3 sequence: CASSPVGQPRNEKLFF. In nucleotides, the CDR3 is TGTGCCAGCAGTCCCGTAGGACAGCCCCGTAATGAAAAACTGTTTTTT. The chain recombines TRBV6-1 with TRBJ1-4, with D maybe TRBD1 (6 bases). Trimming cost V 5 bases and J 4 bases, with 17 bases left between them. This CDR3 has 16 amino acids. The germline gives CDR1 MNHNS, CDR2 SASEGT.

The chain couples TRBV30 to TRBJ1-5, with TRBD1 as a possible D gene (6 bases). Germline assignment: CDR1 GTSNPN and CDR2 SVGIG (reference sequence). V was pared by 3 bases and J by 4 bases, with 10 bases between. There are 13 residues in the CDR3. The CDR3 coding sequence is TGTGCCTGGAGCGGACAGCTTAATCAGCCCCAGCATTTT. Translated, it gives CAWSGQLNQPQHF.

The rearrangement uses TRBV30 and TRBJ2-5; possibly TRBD1 for D (6 bases). V lost 2 bases and J 0 bases, leaving 10 bases between the germline ends. This CDR3 is 14 amino acids long. Germline loops: CDR1 GTSNPN, CDR2 SVGIG (reference sequence). The CDR3 loop is CAWSPGQYQETQYF. In DNA, the CDR3 is TGTGCCTGGAGTCCAGGACAGTACCAAGAGACCCAGTACTTC.